The next 27 T cell receptor beta chains were all read from a single sample in a study of cytomegalovirus exposure and HLA in healthy donors. PCR used 60 Vbeta primers and 13 Jbeta primers. TCRdb keeps only in-frame clones here, not all; method: immunoSEQ multiplex PCR. The sample contains roughly 290,000 clones, 75% to 85% of which appear only once. Sequencing was performed on PBMCs. The receptor source for this set is a girl aged 2-10 years in good health and CMV-seronegative.

The V gene is TRBV13, the J gene TRBJ2-3, with TRBD2 matching over 11 bases. The V gene end was trimmed by 4 bases and the J gene end by 2 bases; junction bases not matched to a gene: 5. CDR1 and CDR2 from the germline V gene are PRHDT and FYEKMQ (reference sequence). The CDR3 loop spans 16 amino acids. CDR3 nucleotide sequence: TGTGCCAGCAGCTCGGTGACTAGCGGGGCCACAGATACGCAGTATTTT. It yields the protein CASSSVTSGATDTQYF.

This rearrangement joins TRBV5-4 to TRBJ2-2, with D perhaps matching TRBD1 (6 bases). Germline CDR1 SGHNT, CDR2 YYREEE (reference sequence). The CDR3 is made up of 12 amino acids. The V and J ends lost 3 bases and 6 bases respectively, with 6 bases between them. Here the CDR3 reads CASSYRAGELFF. The DNA of the CDR3 is TGTGCCAGCAGCTACAGGGCCGGGGAGCTGTTTTTT.

The genes are TRBV4-1 and TRBJ2-7, with TRBD1 identical over 10 bases. Germline lookup yields CDR1 MGHRA and CDR2 YSYEKL. The V and J ends lost 0 bases and 3 bases, in that order; junction bases with no gene match: 5. The CDR3 is 16 amino acids. In nucleotides, the CDR3 is TGCGCCAGCAGCCAAGATGGACAGGGGGAGGGCTACGAGCAGTACTTC. Protein product: CASSQDGQGEGYEQYF.

A single count supports this clone. This chain links TRBV19 with TRBJ1-2, with 7 bases that match TRBD1. There are 17 residues in the CDR3. Unmatched junction bases numbered 16, after V lost 3 bases and J lost 6 bases. Germline V CDR1 and CDR2: LNHDA, SQIVND (reference sequence). The CDR3 loop reads CASSMDRGRQGPDGYTF. In nucleotides, the CDR3 is TGTGCCAGTAGTATGGATCGAGGGAGACAGGGCCCCGATGGCTACACCTTC.

A few counts support this clone. V gene TRBV6-5 combines with J gene TRBJ2-7; the D gene is possibly TRBD1 (6 bases). Looked up from germline, CDR1 is MNHEY and CDR2 is SVGAGI. The CDR3 totals 15 residues. V lost 6 bases and J 2 bases, leaving 17 bases between the germline ends. CDR3 amino acids: CASRRIWGRPYEQYF. The CDR3 nucleotides are TGTGCCAGCAGACGTATTTGGGGGCGGCCCTACGAGCAGTACTTC.

The rearrangement links TRBV9 to TRBJ1-4; 8 nucleotides line up with TRBD1. CDR1 SGDLS and CDR2 YYNGEE come from the germline V gene. The CDR3 loop spans 16 amino acids. Trimming took 0 bases from V and 8 from J; bases not matched to a gene: 9. Here the CDR3 DNA reads TGTGCCAGCAGCGTAGGTCCAGGGGGCGCTGGAGAAAAACTGTTTTTT. Encoded protein: CASSVGPGGAGEKLFF.

The chain has TRBV11-1 and TRBJ1-6; TRBD1 is a possible D gene (5 bases). This CDR3 region has 14 residues. With 1 base removed from V and 7 bases from J, the gap between germline ends came to 8 bases. CDR1 and CDR2 (germline): SGHAT, FQDESV (reference sequence). The CDR3: CASSLGQYNSPLHF. In DNA, the CDR3 is TGTGCCAGCAGCTTAGGACAGTACAATTCACCCCTCCACTTT.

V usage is TRBV18 and J usage is TRBJ2-2; 13 bases fit TRBD2. V shed 6 bases and J 0 bases; nucleotides not matched to a gene: 1. The CDR3 length is 16 residues. CDR1 and CDR2 (germline): KGHSH, LQKENI. As DNA, the CDR3 is TGTGCCAGCTCCGGGACTAGCGGGACGAACACCGGGGAGCTGTTTTTT. Encoded protein: CASSGTSGTNTGELFF.

V gene TRBV4-1 combines with J gene TRBJ2-7, with D possibly being TRBD2 (6 bases). Germline V gene lookup returns CDR1 MGHRA and CDR2 YSYEKL. With 4 bases removed from V and 1 base from J, the gap between germline ends came to 11 bases. The CDR3 spans 14 residues. The chain's CDR3 is CASSPGDISYEQYF. The CDR3, as DNA: TGCGCCAGCAGCCCGGGAGACATTTCCTACGAGCAGTACTTC.

V and J are TRBV11-3 and TRBJ2-2; D is ambiguous. In germline, CDR1 is SGHNT, CDR2 YENEEA. V was cut by 3 bases and J by 1 base, with 6 bases left in between. The CDR3 length is 14 residues. Here the CDR3 reads CASSFSGNTGELFF. The CDR3 nucleotides read TGTGCCAGCAGCTTCTCCGGGAACACCGGGGAGCTGTTTTTT.

The DNA for the CDR3 is TGTGCCAGCAAACCTCTGACCTTAGCAGGGGACACAGATACGCAGTATTTT. Translated: CASKPLTLAGDTDTQYF. J is TRBJ2-3 and V is TRBV5-4, with TRBD1 as a possible D gene (6 bases). This CDR3 has 17 amino acids. CDR1 is SGHNT, CDR2 YYREEE, per germline (reference sequence). The V and J ends lost 6 bases and 2 bases respectively, with 22 bases between them.

The gene calls are TRBV2 and TRBJ2-7, with TRBD1 matching over 10 bases. CDR1 SNHLY and CDR2 FYNNEI come from the germline V gene. This CDR3 has 15 residues. The J segment lost 3 bases and the V segment lost 5 bases, leaving 7 bases of the junction unmatched. The CDR3 here is CASSNRDRGLYEQYF. The CDR3 bases are TGTGCCAGCAGTAACCGGGACAGGGGCCTCTACGAGCAGTACTTC. Full variable domain (rest looked up from reference TRBV2 and TRBJ2-7): EPEVTQTPSHQVTQMGQEVILRCVPISNHLYFYWYRQILGQKVEFLVSFYNNEISEKSEIFDDQFSVERPDGSNFTLKIRSTKLEDSAMYFCASSNRDRGLYEQYFGPGTRLTVT.

The rearrangement uses TRBV7-2 and TRBJ1-2, with D perhaps matching TRBD1 (5 bases). This CDR3 spans 15 amino acids. The germline V gene encodes CDR1 SGHTA and CDR2 FQGNSA. The germline V and J ends were trimmed by 6 bases and 2 bases, with 16 bases remaining between them. CDR3 sequence (DNA): TGTGCCAGCAGTCTCCGGGCAGGGAAGAACTATGGCTACACCTTC. It translates to CASSLRAGKNYGYTF.

CDR3: CAWSKGVTNEKLFF. The CDR3 DNA reads TGTGCCTGGAGTAAAGGGGTGACTAATGAAAAACTGTTTTTT. This chain joins TRBV30 and TRBJ1-4, with a tentative D call TRBD1 (5 bases). The CDR3 has 14 residues. Germline CDR1 is GTSNPN and CDR2 is SVGIG (reference sequence). V was shortened by 2 bases and J by 2 bases, with 9 bases between the two germline ends.

The chain is built from TRBV19 and TRBJ2-7; D possibly corresponds to TRBD2 (6 bases). V was trimmed by 7 bases and J by 4 bases, leaving 17 bases between them. CDR1 and CDR2 from the germline V gene are LNHDA and SQIVND (reference sequence). The CDR3 sequence is 14 residues long. In DNA, the CDR3 is TGTGCCAGTAAACGAGGGACGGGGGATTACGAGCAGTACTTC. Its translation is CASKRGTGDYEQYF.

The V gene is TRBV6-5, the J gene TRBJ1-1; a weak D match, TRBD1 (5 bases). This CDR3 has 15 amino acids. With 0 bases removed from V and 1 base from J, the gap between germline ends came to 9 bases. Germline V lookup: CDR1 MNHEY, CDR2 SVGAGI. The CDR3 coding sequence is TGTGCCAGCAGTTACTCGACTGGGGCGAACACTGAAGCTTTCTTT. Its protein product is CASSYSTGANTEAFF.

Only one count was recorded for this clone. The chain combines TRBV29-1 with TRBJ1-5; D unclear. V was shortened by 6 bases and J by 3 bases, with 6 bases between the two germline ends. This CDR3 has 11 residues. Germline values: CDR1 SQVTM, CDR2 ANQGSEA. The CDR3 loop reads CSVGLNQPQHF. Written as DNA, the CDR3 is TGCAGCGTGGGCCTCAATCAGCCCCAGCATTTT.

The J gene is TRBJ1-2, the V gene TRBV5-6; D not resolved. CDR3 length equals 12 residues. Germline CDR1 and CDR2: SGHDT and YYEEEE. Trimming took off 2 bases at V and 7 bases at J, with 9 bases between the two ends. The CDR3 coding sequence is TGTGCCAGCAGCTTTTCCACGAGTGGCTACACCTTC. As protein: CASSFSTSGYTF.

The J gene is TRBJ2-1, the V gene TRBV28; D is perhaps TRBD2 (5 bases). Germline CDR1 MDHEN, CDR2 SYDVKM. V shed 9 bases and J shed 0 bases, with 12 bases lying between them. CDR3 length: 14 residues. DNA for the CDR3: TGTGCCAGTGTGGAGGCTACCTCCTACAATGAGCAGTTCTTC. Encoded protein: CASVEATSYNEQFF.

The V gene is TRBV6-5, the J gene TRBJ1-5; the match to TRBD1 covers 7 bases. The CDR3 spans 13 residues. CDR1 and CDR2 (germline): MNHEY, SVGAGI. V was pared by 5 bases and J by 4 bases, with 2 bases of the junction left unmatched. The DNA for the CDR3 is TGTGCCAGCAGTAACAGGGGAAATCAGCCCCAGCATTTT. This encodes CASSNRGNQPQHF.

The chain carries TRBV19 and TRBJ1-2; 8 bases match TRBD1. Trimming took 4 bases from V and 6 from J; bases not matched to a gene: 16. Germline CDR1 LNHDA, CDR2 SQIVND (reference sequence). The CDR3 length is 17 residues. The CDR3 spells CASSNGVEDRDRNGYTF. The CDR3 DNA sequence: TGTGCCAGTAGTAACGGAGTGGAGGACAGGGACCGCAATGGCTACACCTTC. The full variable domain, with the rest looked up from reference TRBV19 and TRBJ1-2, is DGGITQSPKYLFRKEGQNVTLSCEQNLNHDAMYWYRQDPGQGLRLIYYSQIVNDFQKGDIAEGYSVSREKKESFPLTVTSAQKNPTAFYLCASSNGVEDRDRNGYTFGSGTRLTVV.

J is TRBJ1-1 and V is TRBV27, with D possibly being TRBD1 (5 bases). This CDR3 spans 15 amino acids. From germline, CDR1 is MNHEY and CDR2 SMNVEV (reference sequence). Trimming cost V 0 bases and J 4 bases, with 12 bases left between them. CDR3 DNA: TGTGCCAGCAGTTTATCGGCAGGGCCAGGCACTGAAGCTTTCTTT. Translating gives CASSLSAGPGTEAFF.

The table lists this clone with a count of one. The V and J genes are TRBV9 and TRBJ2-1; 9 bases align to TRBD2. J gave up 7 bases and V 6 bases, and 17 bases lay outside the gene matches. This CDR3 is built from 17 residues. Germline CDR1 SGDLS, CDR2 YYNGEE. DNA for the CDR3: TGTGCCAGCACCCACCACTCTGCGGGAGGGCCCAGAAATGAGCAGTTCTTC. Protein: CASTHHSAGGPRNEQFF.

Notes on this clone: The sample holds other DNA sequences that translate to the same CDR3. The chain is built from TRBV19 and TRBJ1-5; TRBD1 is a possible D gene (6 bases). Germline lookup yields CDR1 LNHDA and CDR2 SQIVND (reference sequence). V was trimmed by 0 bases and J by 6 bases, leaving 6 bases between them. CDR3 length: 13 amino acids. CDR3 protein: CASSIDRGQPQHF. The CDR3 DNA reads as TGTGCCAGTAGTATAGACAGGGGTCAGCCCCAGCATTTT.

Of note for this clone: Within the sample, other DNA sequences also encode this same CDR3. V gene TRBV6-5 combines with J gene TRBJ2-7, with 9 bases fitting TRBD2. After removal of 0 bases from V and 1 base from J, the junction contained 1 base not matched to a gene. The germline gives CDR1 MNHEY, CDR2 SVGAGI. The CDR3 has 15 amino acids. The CDR3 DNA sequence: TGTGCCAGCAGTTACTCTAGCGGGAGTTCCTACGAGCAGTACTTC. It specifies CASSYSSGSSYEQYF.

The chain has TRBV18 and TRBJ2-3, with 7 bases aligning to TRBD2. From germline, CDR1 is KGHSH and CDR2 LQKENI. CDR3 length: 18 amino acids. The V and J ends lost 3 bases and 5 bases, in that order; junction bases with no gene match: 17. The CDR3 region is CASSPASFSGTTKDTQYF. CDR3 nucleotides: TGTGCCAGCTCACCGGCCTCGTTTTCCGGGACTACTAAAGATACGCAGTATTTT.

The gene calls are TRBV27 and TRBJ2-2, with a weak D call TRBD1 (6 bases). Trimming took off 5 bases at V and 10 bases at J, with 20 bases between the two ends. Germline CDR1 is MNHEY and CDR2 is SMNVEV (reference sequence). The CDR3 contains 15 residues. CDR3 amino acids: CASSPHSQGVVELFF. The CDR3 DNA reads as TGTGCCAGCAGTCCCCATTCACAGGGAGTGGTGGAGCTGTTTTTT.